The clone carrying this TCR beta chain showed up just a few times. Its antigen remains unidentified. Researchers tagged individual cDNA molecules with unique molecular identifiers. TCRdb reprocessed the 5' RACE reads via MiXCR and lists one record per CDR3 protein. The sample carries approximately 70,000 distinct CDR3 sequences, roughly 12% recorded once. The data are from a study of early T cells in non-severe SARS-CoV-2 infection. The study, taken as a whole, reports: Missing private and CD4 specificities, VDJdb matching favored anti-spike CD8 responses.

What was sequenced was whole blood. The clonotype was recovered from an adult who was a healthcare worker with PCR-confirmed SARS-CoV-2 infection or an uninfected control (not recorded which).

CDR3 amino acids: CASSLTPKLTQYF. The CDR3 DNA is TGTGCCAGCAGCTTAACCCCGAAGTTAACGCAGTATTTT. The V and J genes are TRBV7-2 and TRBJ2-3; unclear D gene. The CDR3 sequence is 13 residues long. With 2 bases removed from V and 9 bases from J, the gap between germline ends came to 12 bases. Per the germline V gene, CDR1 is SGHTA and CDR2 is FQGNSA.